This note documents a single T cell receptor (beta chain) sequence. What it recognizes is unknown. With UMI labels, 5' RACE was used to prepare the TRB cDNA libraries. TCRdb reprocessed the 5' RACE reads; each CDR3 protein has one entry and no DNA is given. The sample's table shows about 89,000 distinct CDR3 sequences. This sample stems from a study of CXCR3-negative and CXCR3-positive naive CD8 T cells. On the study more broadly: Roughly 135 million TRB reads were obtained overall (about 1.5 +/- 0.3 million per library).

Germline V gene data show CDR1 as MDHEN and CDR2 as SYDVKM. The CDR3 has 15 amino acids. Naive CD8+ T lymphocytes were specified as CD45RO-CCR7+CD27+CD95-. Study results and caveats: Relative to CXCR3-negative naive cells, CXCR3-positive naive cells had more hydrophobic TRB CDR3s. Memory CD8+ T cell repertoires were far less diverse than both naive subsets.

This sequence joins TRBV28 and TRBJ2-2; TCRdb lists TRBD1, though no DNA is available to test this call. The origin of this receptor is a human donor in good health. Some clones in this sample may be carry-over from other donors' samples. The sequenced sample consisted of naive CXCR3+ CD8+ T cells from blood. The subset was: CD45RO-CCR7+CD27+CD95- naive CD8+ T cells expressing CXCR3 (TNR3+). CDR3 in amino acids: CASGTEGARTGELFF.